These 17 T cell receptor beta chains were all obtained from the same sample, sequenced in a study of blood T cell repertoires in COVID-19. Sequenced by immunoSEQ multiplex PCR; TCRdb stores in-frame clones only, minus some. This sample has 250,000 or so clones, with 84% found just once. Material: peripheral blood. Every receptor here comes from a woman aged 40 to 49 who had recovered from COVID-19.

The J gene is TRBJ1-3, the V gene TRBV10-3; tentative D call: TRBD1 (6 bases). The CDR3 sequence is 16 residues long. The ends were cut back, 6 bases at V and 1 base at J, with 16 bases in the middle. The germline V gene has CDR1 ENHRY and CDR2 SYGVKD. CDR3 sequence (DNA): TGTGCCATCAGGCCCGTCCCAGGGGCGTCTGGAAACACCATATATTTT. Protein: CAIRPVPGASGNTIYF.

With regard to this clone: Other nucleotide sequences from this sample produce the same CDR3. The chain couples TRBV5-1 to TRBJ1-4; tentative D call: TRBD1 (5 bases). The germline CDR1 and CDR2 sequences are SGHRS and YFSETQ. The CDR3 runs to 15 residues. V was clipped by 2 bases and J by 0 bases, with 8 bases between them. This CDR3 is CASSFQGATNEKLFF. The DNA for the CDR3 is TGCGCCAGCAGCTTCCAGGGCGCAACTAATGAAAAACTGTTTTTT.

The chain links TRBV5-1 to TRBJ2-1, with 12 bases lining up with TRBD2. V lost 2 bases and J lost 7; bases outside the gene matches: 7. CDR3 size: 16 residues. CDR1 SGHRS and CDR2 YFSETQ come from the germline V gene. This CDR3 is CASSLSSGGAENEQFF. In DNA form, the CDR3 reads TGCGCCAGCAGCTTATCTAGCGGGGGGGCAGAAAATGAGCAGTTCTTC.

This chain joins TRBV7-9 and TRBJ1-2; 8 bases agree with TRBD1. V was pared by 7 bases and J by 0 bases, with 19 bases of the junction left unmatched. Germline V gene lookup returns CDR1 SEHNR and CDR2 FQNEAQ (reference sequence). The CDR3 length is 19 residues. Here the CDR3 reads CASTMDRPRTGPANYGYTF. The CDR3 region has the DNA TGTGCCAGCACCATGGATCGTCCTCGGACAGGGCCGGCTAACTATGGCTACACCTTC. Based on the CDR3 plus reference TRBV7-9 and TRBJ1-2, the full variable domain is DTGVSQNPRHKITKRGQNVTFRCDPISEHNRLYWYRQTLGQGPEFLTYFQNEAQLEKSRLLSDRFSAERPKGSFSTLEIQRTEQGDSAMYLCASTMDRPRTGPANYGYTFGSGTRLTVV.

CDR3 loop: CASSWGLAGGYNEQFF. Written as DNA, the CDR3 is TGCGCCAGCAGCTGGGGACTAGCGGGGGGCTACAATGAGCAGTTCTTC. This chain links TRBV5-1 with TRBJ2-1; 15 bases match TRBD2. Germline loops: CDR1 SGHRS, CDR2 YFSETQ. This CDR3 is built from 16 residues. V lost 3 bases and J lost 3; bases outside the gene matches: 1.

There are a few counts of this clone. The chain carries TRBV20-1 and TRBJ2-7; 7 bases line up with TRBD1. The germline V gene encodes CDR1 DFQATT and CDR2 SNEGSKA (reference sequence). V shed 4 bases, J shed 5 bases, and the junction held 2 bases outside the gene matches. The CDR3 is 11 residues long. The CDR3 loop is CSAIGQDEQYF. CDR3 DNA: TGCAGTGCTATTGGACAGGACGAGCAGTACTTC.

V and J are TRBV6-1 and TRBJ1-2; 9 bases map to TRBD1. Germline V gives CDR1 MNHNS, CDR2 SASEGT. Trimming took 3 bases from V and 6 from J; bases not matched to a gene: 5. The CDR3 runs to 14 residues. CDR3: CASSEGQGLNGYTF. CDR3 DNA sequence: TGTGCCAGCAGTGAGGGACAGGGTCTAAATGGCTACACCTTC.

V is TRBV7-9 and J is TRBJ2-2, with 8 bases aligning to TRBD1. V trimming: 5 bases; J trimming: 5 bases; junction bases outside the gene matches: 10. CDR1 SEHNR and CDR2 FQNEAQ come from the germline V gene (reference sequence). This CDR3 comprises 16 residues. The CDR3 DNA follows: TGTGCCAGCAGCCCCCAGGCAGGGGGCGGTACCGGGGAGCTGTTTTTT. As protein: CASSPQAGGGTGELFF. The entire variable domain, with the rest obtained from reference TRBV7-9 and TRBJ2-2, is as follows: DTGVSQNPRHKITKRGQNVTFRCDPISEHNRLYWYRQTLGQGPEFLTYFQNEAQLEKSRLLSDRFSAERPKGSFSTLEIQRTEQGDSAMYLCASSPQAGGGTGELFFGEGSRLTVL.

This sequence joins TRBV10-2 and TRBJ2-7; 9 nucleotides line up with TRBD1. V shed 6 bases, J shed 2 bases, and the junction held 5 bases outside the gene matches. Germline V CDR1 and CDR2: WSHSY, SAAADI. CDR3 length: 14 residues. CDR3 DNA sequence: TGCGCCAGCAGAGGGACAGGGTATACCTACGAGCAGTACTTC. Its protein is CASRGTGYTYEQYF.

CDR3 nucleotides: TGCAGCGCCAGGGACAGGGATGACACTGAAGCTTTCTTT. Its translation: CSARDRDDTEAFF. The rearrangement joins TRBV29-1 to TRBJ1-1, with 9 bases that match TRBD1. CDR3 length: 13 amino acids. Germline CDR1 SQVTM, CDR2 ANQGSEA. The V gene end was trimmed by 7 bases and the J gene end by 3 bases; junction bases not matched to a gene: 6.

This chain connects TRBV5-1 to TRBJ2-3, with D perhaps matching TRBD2 (5 bases). V was cut by 2 bases and J by 0 bases, with 7 bases left in between. The CDR3 runs 14 residues. The germline V gene has CDR1 SGHRS and CDR2 YFSETQ. The CDR3 protein is CASSFRESTDTQYF. Here the CDR3 DNA reads TGCGCCAGCAGCTTTCGGGAAAGCACAGATACGCAGTATTTT.

The chain combines TRBV18 with TRBJ2-3; D not certain. V lost 4 bases, J lost 2 bases, and 13 bases lay in between. The CDR3 contains 15 residues. Looked up from germline, CDR1 is KGHSH and CDR2 is LQKENI. CDR3 protein: CASSQAVLNTDTQYF. The CDR3 coding sequence is TGTGCCAGCTCACAGGCGGTCCTCAACACAGATACGCAGTATTTT.

J is TRBJ1-1 and V is TRBV18; D is ambiguous. Germline-derived CDR1 and CDR2 are KGHSH and LQKENI. The CDR3 sequence is 13 residues long. Deletions cut 5 bases from V and 3 bases from J, with 10 bases between. CDR3 loop: CASSLTVDTEAFF. CDR3 nucleotides: TGTGCCAGCTCATTAACAGTAGACACTGAAGCTTTCTTT.

The V gene is TRBV7-9, the J gene TRBJ2-3; tentatively, D is TRBD2 (6 bases). The CDR3 runs to 14 residues. Trimming stripped 4 bases from V and 7 bases from J, with 15 bases between. Germline V gene sequence: CDR1 SEHNR, CDR2 FQNEAQ (reference sequence). The DNA of the CDR3 is TGTGCCAGCAGCTCAGGCGGGGCTGCTTATACGCAGTATTTT. Translation gives CASSSGGAAYTQYF.

The V call is TRBV5-1, the J call TRBJ2-1, with 12 nucleotides matching TRBD2. This CDR3 spans 15 amino acids. Losses at the gene ends were 5 bases for V and 10 bases for J; bases not matched to a gene: 10. Germline CDR1 and CDR2: SGHRS and YFSETQ. The CDR3 protein is CASRPGTSGFQEQFF. In DNA form, the CDR3 reads TGCGCCAGCAGGCCTGGGACTAGCGGGTTCCAAGAGCAGTTCTTC.

The rearrangement uses TRBV3-1 (or the pseudogene TRBV3-2) and TRBJ2-1, with D perhaps TRBD2 (6 bases). This CDR3 has 15 residues. The germline V gene encodes CDR1 LGHDT and CDR2 YNNKEL (reference sequence). The V and J ends lost 3 bases and 8 bases respectively, with 17 bases between them. The CDR3 reads CASSQAGQTRYEQFF. The CDR3 coding sequence is TGTGCCAGCAGCCAGGCGGGGCAGACTAGATATGAGCAGTTCTTC.

The chain recombines TRBV7-9 with TRBJ2-2; 7 nucleotides match TRBD2. After removal of 8 bases from V and 3 bases from J, the junction contained 15 bases not matched to a gene. The CDR3 spans 17 residues. CDR1 and CDR2 (germline): SEHNR, FQNEAQ (reference sequence). The DNA for the CDR3 is TGTGCCAGCGGCAAAATTTCGGGGGGTATTGACACCGGGGAGCTGTTTTTT. It specifies CASGKISGGIDTGELFF.